One TCR beta chain is described in this entry. The study pooled second doses at about 4 or about 12 weeks. This entry comes from a study of T cell responses to AZD1222 COVID-19 vaccine. Generated by immunoSEQ multiplex PCR, the TCRdb table keeps only in-frame clones and is missing some. The table has 130,000 to 150,000 clones, approximately 90% seen once; the top ten hold 1.9%. The V gene end was trimmed by 3 bases and the J gene end by 3 bases; junction bases not matched to a gene: 4. The CDR3 is 15 amino acids. In germline, CDR1 is MNHEY, CDR2 SVGAGI. The V call is TRBV6-5, the J call TRBJ1-4; 7 nucleotides agree with TRBD1. This material consisted of peripheral blood, taken 28 days after the second AZD1222 dose. The clonotype originates from an adult who received the AZD1222 COVID-19 vaccine. The CDR3 DNA reads TGTGCCAGCAGTTATTCCGGGACAGCTAATGAAAAACTGTTTTTT. Translating gives CASSYSGTANEKLFF.